These 11 T cell receptor beta chains were all obtained from the same sample, sequenced in a study of blood T cell repertoires in COVID-19. Sequencing used immunoSEQ multiplex PCR; TCRdb keeps in-frame clones, though not all of them. The table shows approximately 140,000 clones, with around nine tenths occurring only once. The source material was peripheral blood. The receptors shown here come from a woman aged 40 to 49 with acute or convalescent COVID-19.

In DNA, the CDR3 is TGTGCCAGCAGCGGACAGGAGAATTCACCCCTCCACTTT. It encodes CASSGQENSPLHF. The rearrangement joins TRBV12-3 or TRBV12-4 to TRBJ1-6, with 7 positions matching TRBD1. The length of the CDR3 is 13 residues. Unmatched junction bases numbered 3, after V lost 6 bases and J lost 7 bases.

This chain links TRBV7-3 with TRBJ2-2; 8 positions agree with TRBD2. Losses at the gene ends were 4 bases for V and 7 bases for J; bases not matched to a gene: 5. The length of the CDR3 is 14 residues. Germline assignment: CDR1 SGHTA and CDR2 FQGTGA. The CDR3 nucleotides read TGTGCCAGCAGCTCAAGCGGGGGAAACGGGGAGCTGTTTTTT. It is translated as CASSSSGGNGELFF.

In its sample, this clone was seen once. The V gene is TRBV18, the J gene TRBJ1-2, with 9 bases matching TRBD1. CDR3 length: 12 residues. The trim removed 1 base at V and 12 bases at J, leaving 3 bases unmatched. Germline V gene data show CDR1 as KGHSH and CDR2 as LQKENI. CDR3 bases: TGTGCCAGCTCACCACGACAGGGGGTAGACACCTTC. Its translation: CASSPRQGVDTF.

The genes are TRBV19 and TRBJ2-7; 9 bases agree with TRBD1. The V and J ends lost 5 bases and 6 bases, in that order; junction bases with no gene match: 5. From germline, CDR1 is LNHDA and CDR2 SQIVND (reference sequence). This CDR3 region has 13 residues. The CDR3, as DNA: TGTGCCAGTAGTCTACGACAGGGGGTCGAGCAGTACTTC. This codes for CASSLRQGVEQYF.

The V gene is TRBV18, the J gene TRBJ2-2; D gene unclear. The CDR3 is made up of 13 amino acids. Looked up from germline, CDR1 is KGHSH and CDR2 is LQKENI. V was clipped by 3 bases and J by 7 bases, with 9 bases between them. CDR3 residues: CASSPESGGELFF. The CDR3, as DNA: TGTGCCAGCTCACCGGAGAGTGGCGGGGAGCTGTTTTTT.

The rearrangement uses TRBV5-1 and TRBJ1-6; weak D call: TRBD1 (5 bases). The CDR3 has 14 amino acids. Trimming pared 0 bases from V and 10 bases from J, leaving 11 bases between. CDR1 and CDR2 from the germline V gene are SGHRS and YFSETQ. The CDR3 coding sequence is TGCGCCAGCAGCTTGGACCGGTCAGGGTCACCCCTCCACTTT. Protein product: CASSLDRSGSPLHF.

The chain employs TRBV18 and TRBJ1-1; maybe TRBD1 (6 bases). In germline, CDR1 is KGHSH, CDR2 LQKENI. The CDR3 has 15 amino acids. V dropped 3 bases and J dropped 0 bases, with 11 bases sitting between them. The CDR3 nucleotides are TGTGCCAGCTCACCCTACTGGGACATGAACACTGAAGCTTTCTTT. It yields the protein CASSPYWDMNTEAFF.

The chain joins TRBV5-1 to TRBJ1-1; D might be TRBD1 (5 bases). This CDR3 is built from 13 residues. Germline values: CDR1 SGHRS, CDR2 YFSETQ. With 1 base removed from V and 3 bases from J, the gap between germline ends came to 7 bases. As DNA, the CDR3 is TGCGCCAGCAGCTTGAGGGGCCACACTGAAGCTTTCTTT. This codes for CASSLRGHTEAFF. Variable domain in full (rest from reference TRBV5-1 and TRBJ1-1): KAGVTQTPRYLIKTRGQQVTLSCSPISGHRSVSWYQQTPGQGLQFLFEYFSETQRNKGNFPGRFSGRQFSNSRSEMNVSTLELGDSALYLCASSLRGHTEAFFGQGTRLTVV.

The rearrangement uses TRBV4-3 and TRBJ2-7, with TRBD2 matching over 11 bases. This CDR3 is 15 amino acids long. The germline V gene encodes CDR1 LGHNA and CDR2 YSLEER. The V and J ends lost 4 bases and 3 bases, in that order; junction bases with no gene match: 5. CDR3 in amino acids: CASSRLAGGYYEQYF. CDR3 DNA sequence: TGCGCCAGCAGCCGGCTAGCGGGGGGCTACTACGAGCAGTACTTC.

The rearrangement uses TRBV27 and TRBJ1-5; no firm D call. The germline gives CDR1 MNHEY, CDR2 SMNVEV (reference sequence). The V gene lost 3 bases and the J gene lost 0 bases, with 9 bases spanning the gap. The CDR3 is 15 amino acids. The CDR3 protein is CASSFYSNSNQPQHF. CDR3 coding DNA: TGTGCCAGCAGTTTTTACAGTAATAGCAATCAGCCCCAGCATTTT.

The CDR3 sequence: CASTGIWNEQFF. The CDR3, as DNA: TGTGCCAGCACAGGGATTTGGAATGAGCAGTTCTTC. J is TRBJ2-1 and V is TRBV12-3 or TRBV12-4; D perhaps matches TRBD1 (5 bases). This CDR3 region has 12 residues. V gave up 7 bases and J gave up 7 bases, with 11 bases separating them.